These T cell receptor beta chains were read from a single sample in a study of OX40 agonist ivuxolimab in advanced cancers. The data were produced by immunoSEQ multiplex PCR, yet TCRdb's version contains in-frame clones alone and is incomplete. The sample includes more than 65,000 clones, 92% of them seen just once. Specimen: CD4+ or CD8+ T cells sorted from blood, collected in a trial of the OX40 agonist ivuxolimab. The source of these receptors is an adult with an advanced solid tumor such as melanoma, head and neck, liver or kidney cancer. Both conserved end residues are part of each CDR3. The order of the fields is J gene, V gene, CDR3 protein.

TRBJ2-5,TRBV7-9,CASSSRQGAQETQYF
TRBJ1-3,TRBV4-3,CASSLGTSFVENTIYF
TRBJ2-1,TRBV10-3,CAILLLPNNEQFF
TRBJ2-1,TRBV12-2,CASRPLYNEQFF
TRBJ2-7,TRBV19,CASSTLAGGPYEQYF
TRBJ1-2,TRBV28,CASSLTRYYGYTF
TRBJ2-7,TRBV5-5,CASSLDRGGFYEQYF
TRBJ2-1,TRBV5-4,CASSPLSNEQFF
TRBJ2-3,TRBV27,CASSLLAGTGGPDTQYF
TRBJ2-1,TRBV7-2,CASSFQRGGSYNEQFF
TRBJ2-1,TRBV2,CASIHSTWTGGDEQFF
TRBJ2-5,TRBV5-1,CASSPGTEKPQETQYF
TRBJ1-2,TRBV13,CASSGRDTANYGYTF
TRBJ2-2,TRBV5-4,CASSLAGGITGELFF
TRBJ2-1,TRBV11-3,CASSLRVGSFDSYNEQFF
TRBJ2-3,TRBV10-3,CAISEDFRGRTDTQYF
TRBJ2-7,TRBV13,CASSLGTESYEQYF
TRBJ2-5,TRBV5-6,CASSLGSGQETQYF
TRBJ1-6,TRBV27,CASSPLGQTYNSPLHF
TRBJ2-2,TRBV11-2,CASSFGGELFF
TRBJ2-1,TRBV11-2,CASSLARGPHNEQFF